The rows below give T cell receptor beta chains drawn from one sample of a study of blood T cell repertoires in COVID-19. Some clones are missing from TCRdb's copy, which holds only in-frame ones; the method was immunoSEQ multiplex PCR. The sample includes hundreds of thousands of clones, 80% to 90% of them seen just once. The specimen was peripheral blood. The origin of the receptors is a woman aged 70-85 years with COVID-19, enrolled during active disease. The CDR3 runs from the conserved cysteine through the conserved F or W. The order of the fields is clone size, D gene, J gene, V gene, CDR3 DNA, CDR3 protein. The D gene is left open where the match is weak. The listing skips clone size in some rows; elsewhere it reads once, few, many or a size class.

>.|TRBD1|TRBJ1-2|TRBV2
TGTGCCAGCAGTACCCCCAGGACAGGGGTGGACTATGGCTACACCTTC
CASSTPRTGVDYGYTF
>few|.|TRBJ2-2|TRBV6-5
TGTGCCAGCAGTTACGGCATGAACACCGGGGAGCTGTTTTTT
CASSYGMNTGELFF
>few|TRBD2|TRBJ2-1|TRBV7-3
TGTGCCAGCAGCTCCCGGACTAGCGGGGGGGCGGGCAATGAGCAGTTCTTC
CASSSRTSGGAGNEQFF
>once|.|TRBJ1-3|TRBV23-1
TGCGCCAGCGGGCGGGGGCCTTTGAGAAACACCATATATTTT
CASGRGPLRNTIYF
>few|.|TRBJ1-1|TRBV6-2/TRBV6-3
TGTGCCAGCAGTTATCCGAGCACTGAAGCTTTCTTT
CASSYPSTEAFF
>few|.|TRBJ2-7|TRBV18
TGTGCCAGCTCACCACCGGCCTCCTACGAGCAGTACTTC
CASSPPASYEQYF
>.|TRBD1|TRBJ2-5|TRBV7-2
TGTGCCAGCAGCTTTCAACAGGGGGCTGACGAGACCCAGTACTTC
CASSFQQGADETQYF
>.|TRBD1|TRBJ2-1|TRBV10-3
TGTGCCATCATGACAGGGGGCGGGAATGAGCAGTTCTTC
CAIMTGGGNEQFF
>.|TRBD2|TRBJ2-3|TRBV3-1/TRBV3-2
TGTGCCAGCAGCCGTTTAGCGGGGGCCGGTGATACGCAGTATTTT
CASSRLAGAGDTQYF
>.|TRBD2|TRBJ2-5|TRBV4-3
TGCGCCAGCAGCCAAGATCTAGCGGGGGGGTCCAAGACCCAGTACTTC
CASSQDLAGGSKTQYF
>once|TRBD1|TRBJ2-7|TRBV15
TGTGCCACCAGCACCTGGGACAGGGGAGCCAACGAGCAGTACTTC
CATSTWDRGANEQYF
>few|.|TRBJ1-5|TRBV12-5
TGTGCTAGTGGTCGAGGGGAGGCGAAAAATAGCAATCAGCCCCAGCATTTT
CASGRGEAKNSNQPQHF
>.|.|TRBJ2-5|TRBV7-3
TGTGCCAGCAGCTTAACGGGGACTGGCGGGCCCCAGTACTTC
CASSLTGTGGPQYF
>.|TRBD1|TRBJ2-1|TRBV7-2
TGTGCCAGCAGCGCGGACAGGGGCGAGCAGTTCTTC
CASSADRGEQFF
>.|.|TRBJ1-5|TRBV7-9
TGTGCCAGCAGCTTGACAGCTAGCAATCAGCCCCAGCATTTT
CASSLTASNQPQHF
>.|.|TRBJ1-1|TRBV4-1
TGCGCCAGCAGCCCATCGACAGGCCCTGAAGCTTTCTTT
CASSPSTGPEAFF
>.|.|TRBJ1-3|TRBV12-5
TGTGCTAGTGGTTTCAGAGGGTTCGGCTCTGGAAACACCATATATTTT
CASGFRGFGSGNTIYF
>once|.|TRBJ1-6|TRBV3-1/TRBV3-2
TGTGCCAGCAGCCAAGAAACTAGCTTAGGGCCCGGTTCACCCCTCCACTTT
CASSQETSLGPGSPLHF
>.|.|TRBJ2-2|TRBV7-3
TGTGCCAGCAGCTTAACTCAGGACAGATCGAACACCGGGGAGCTGTTTTTT
CASSLTQDRSNTGELFF
>few|TRBD1|TRBJ1-6|TRBV27
TGTGCCAGCAGTTTCGGGAGAGACAGGGGAGGTTCACCCCTCCACTTT
CASSFGRDRGGSPLHF
>.|.|TRBJ1-2|TRBV9
TGTGCCAGCAGCGTAGGAGAGGGTGGCTACACCTTC
CASSVGEGGYTF
>.|.|TRBJ2-5|TRBV13
TGTGCCAGCAGCTTAGGCCGGGGAGACCAAGAGACCCAGTACTTC
CASSLGRGDQETQYF
>.|.|TRBJ2-7|TRBV27
TGTGCCAGCAGTTTAGCGGGGGCCTTCTCCTACGAGCAGTACTTC
CASSLAGAFSYEQYF